Described below is a single TCR beta chain sequence and its context. This clonotype occurred a few times. Which antigen it targets is not known. There are no base qualities to consult, and no much larger clone falls within one base. The data belong to a study of CD8 T cells in ankylosing spondylitis (dated by TCRdb to between 2016 and 2019). Regarding the research as a whole: The study set out to find disease-linked TCR variants by profiling T cell receptor beta repertoires in ankylosing spondylitis patients and healthy donors. The whole study cohort included over a hundred healthy donors and 25 ankylosing spondylitis patients. Samples of peripheral blood were taken, and for ankylosing spondylitis patients, synovial fluid was collected as well.

Results the study describes overall, beyond this receptor: Some TCR beta motif variants had previously been reported in synovial fluid and blood of reactive arthritis patients, which suggested common disease-initiation mechanisms. Significant enrichment of the disease-linked clones was reported in matched synovial fluid samples from ankylosing spondylitis patients. Blood from ankylosing spondylitis patients appeared to be characterized by a TCR beta motif composed of about eight highly homologous amino acid variants. The disease-linked clones showed a CD8+ phenotype and occurred at relatively low frequencies in peripheral blood.

Sequencing took place on an Illumina HiSeq 2500. TCR beta libraries were prepared by quantitative 5'-RACE with molecular barcodes. Regarding the original processing steps: A new computational method, built on a probabilistic model of VDJ rearrangement, was used to identify disease-linked TCR variants. Using fastp trimming at Q25 and MiXCR clonotype assembly, TCRdb reanalyzed the public sequencing data and kept in-frame beta chains. Identical CDR3 proteins give one entry, which carries the most common genes and DNA. The V and J calls and clone size are TCRdb's, not the authors'. The table for this sample lists 800,000 to 900,000 distinct CDR3 sequences; around 11% of them were counted only once. The biggest ten clones account for 0.51% of the sample. The receptor comes from a male donor with ankylosing spondylitis. The sequenced sample was blood, either unsorted or a sorted T cell fraction (not recorded which).

The bases are TGTGCCTGGAGTGTACCTGTGCGGCGGATTACTGAAGCTTTCTTT. Its translation reads: CAWSVPVRRITEAFF. The receptor chain draws on TRBV30 and TRBJ1-1, with the D segment identity uncertain. CDR1 GTSNPN and CDR2 SVGIG are derived from the germline V gene (reference sequence). There are 15 amino acids in the CDR3, from cysteine to phenylalanine inclusive. The entry retains the CDR3 DNA only, 45 bases that are in frame from base 1. Deletion took 0 bases off V and 5 bases off J, with a span of 16 bases between the germline ends.